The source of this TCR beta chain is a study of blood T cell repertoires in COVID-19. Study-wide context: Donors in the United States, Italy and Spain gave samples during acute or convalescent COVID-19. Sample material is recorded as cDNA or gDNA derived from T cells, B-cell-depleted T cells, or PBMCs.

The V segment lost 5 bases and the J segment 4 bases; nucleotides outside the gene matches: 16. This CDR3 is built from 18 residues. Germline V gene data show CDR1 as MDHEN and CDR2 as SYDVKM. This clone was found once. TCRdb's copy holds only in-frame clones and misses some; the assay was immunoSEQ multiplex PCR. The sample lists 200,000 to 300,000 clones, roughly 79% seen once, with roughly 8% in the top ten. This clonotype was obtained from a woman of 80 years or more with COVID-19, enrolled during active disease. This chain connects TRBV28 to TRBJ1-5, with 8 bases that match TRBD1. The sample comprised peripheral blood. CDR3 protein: CASSGQGREGRRNQPQHF. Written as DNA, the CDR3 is TGTGCCAGCAGTGGACAGGGCAGAGAAGGCAGAAGGAATCAGCCCCAGCATTTT.